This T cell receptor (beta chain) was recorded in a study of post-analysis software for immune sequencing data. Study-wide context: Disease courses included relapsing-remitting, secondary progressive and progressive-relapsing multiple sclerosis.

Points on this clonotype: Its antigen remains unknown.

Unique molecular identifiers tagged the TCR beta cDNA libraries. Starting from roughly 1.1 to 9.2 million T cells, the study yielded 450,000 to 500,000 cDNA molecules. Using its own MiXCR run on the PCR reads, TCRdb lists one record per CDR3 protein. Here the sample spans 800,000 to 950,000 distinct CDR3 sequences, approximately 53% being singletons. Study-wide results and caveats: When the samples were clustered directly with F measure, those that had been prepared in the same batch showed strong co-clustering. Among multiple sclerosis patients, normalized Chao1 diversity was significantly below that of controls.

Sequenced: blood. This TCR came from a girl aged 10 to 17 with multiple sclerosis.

CDR3 in DNA: TGCAGTGCTCCTCCGGGACAGATATATGGCTACACCTTC. Protein product: CSAPPGQIYGYTF. This chain links TRBV20-1 with TRBJ1-2; 7 bases fit TRBD1. V lost 5 bases, J lost 5 bases, and 8 bases stayed unmatched. Germline loops: CDR1 DFQATT, CDR2 SNEGSKA (reference sequence). The CDR3 has 13 residues.